This T cell receptor (beta chain) emerged from a study of T-cell memory formation after mild COVID-19. Study-level background: In these data, TCR clusters were largely donor specific. Findings and caveats of the study: Contracting CD8+ clones were enriched in EMRA, CD4+ mainly in CM and EM.

Constant-segment primers served in 5'RACE that generated TCR alpha and TCR beta cDNA libraries bearing sample barcodes and UMIs. MiXCR, applied by TCRdb to the 5' RACE reads, yields one record per CDR3 protein. The sample lists around 430,000 distinct CDR3 sequences, approximately 16% occurring once. The CDR3 totals 12 residues. The V gene's germline CDR1 is SGDLS and CDR2 YYNGEE. Trimming removed 6 bases at V and 1 base at J, with 7 bases between. This clonotype was detected once. Its antigen is unidentified. Input material: PBMCs or a T cell subset sorted from them (not recorded which). This clonotype was obtained from a man aged 18-30 years who had mild COVID-19 (a few samples of this study predate the infection). Cell type and time point are not known. This rearrangement joins TRBV9 to TRBJ1-2; no definite D call. The CDR3 sequence is CASNRGNYGYTF. The CDR3 DNA reads TGTGCCAGCAATCGGGGTAACTATGGCTACACCTTC.